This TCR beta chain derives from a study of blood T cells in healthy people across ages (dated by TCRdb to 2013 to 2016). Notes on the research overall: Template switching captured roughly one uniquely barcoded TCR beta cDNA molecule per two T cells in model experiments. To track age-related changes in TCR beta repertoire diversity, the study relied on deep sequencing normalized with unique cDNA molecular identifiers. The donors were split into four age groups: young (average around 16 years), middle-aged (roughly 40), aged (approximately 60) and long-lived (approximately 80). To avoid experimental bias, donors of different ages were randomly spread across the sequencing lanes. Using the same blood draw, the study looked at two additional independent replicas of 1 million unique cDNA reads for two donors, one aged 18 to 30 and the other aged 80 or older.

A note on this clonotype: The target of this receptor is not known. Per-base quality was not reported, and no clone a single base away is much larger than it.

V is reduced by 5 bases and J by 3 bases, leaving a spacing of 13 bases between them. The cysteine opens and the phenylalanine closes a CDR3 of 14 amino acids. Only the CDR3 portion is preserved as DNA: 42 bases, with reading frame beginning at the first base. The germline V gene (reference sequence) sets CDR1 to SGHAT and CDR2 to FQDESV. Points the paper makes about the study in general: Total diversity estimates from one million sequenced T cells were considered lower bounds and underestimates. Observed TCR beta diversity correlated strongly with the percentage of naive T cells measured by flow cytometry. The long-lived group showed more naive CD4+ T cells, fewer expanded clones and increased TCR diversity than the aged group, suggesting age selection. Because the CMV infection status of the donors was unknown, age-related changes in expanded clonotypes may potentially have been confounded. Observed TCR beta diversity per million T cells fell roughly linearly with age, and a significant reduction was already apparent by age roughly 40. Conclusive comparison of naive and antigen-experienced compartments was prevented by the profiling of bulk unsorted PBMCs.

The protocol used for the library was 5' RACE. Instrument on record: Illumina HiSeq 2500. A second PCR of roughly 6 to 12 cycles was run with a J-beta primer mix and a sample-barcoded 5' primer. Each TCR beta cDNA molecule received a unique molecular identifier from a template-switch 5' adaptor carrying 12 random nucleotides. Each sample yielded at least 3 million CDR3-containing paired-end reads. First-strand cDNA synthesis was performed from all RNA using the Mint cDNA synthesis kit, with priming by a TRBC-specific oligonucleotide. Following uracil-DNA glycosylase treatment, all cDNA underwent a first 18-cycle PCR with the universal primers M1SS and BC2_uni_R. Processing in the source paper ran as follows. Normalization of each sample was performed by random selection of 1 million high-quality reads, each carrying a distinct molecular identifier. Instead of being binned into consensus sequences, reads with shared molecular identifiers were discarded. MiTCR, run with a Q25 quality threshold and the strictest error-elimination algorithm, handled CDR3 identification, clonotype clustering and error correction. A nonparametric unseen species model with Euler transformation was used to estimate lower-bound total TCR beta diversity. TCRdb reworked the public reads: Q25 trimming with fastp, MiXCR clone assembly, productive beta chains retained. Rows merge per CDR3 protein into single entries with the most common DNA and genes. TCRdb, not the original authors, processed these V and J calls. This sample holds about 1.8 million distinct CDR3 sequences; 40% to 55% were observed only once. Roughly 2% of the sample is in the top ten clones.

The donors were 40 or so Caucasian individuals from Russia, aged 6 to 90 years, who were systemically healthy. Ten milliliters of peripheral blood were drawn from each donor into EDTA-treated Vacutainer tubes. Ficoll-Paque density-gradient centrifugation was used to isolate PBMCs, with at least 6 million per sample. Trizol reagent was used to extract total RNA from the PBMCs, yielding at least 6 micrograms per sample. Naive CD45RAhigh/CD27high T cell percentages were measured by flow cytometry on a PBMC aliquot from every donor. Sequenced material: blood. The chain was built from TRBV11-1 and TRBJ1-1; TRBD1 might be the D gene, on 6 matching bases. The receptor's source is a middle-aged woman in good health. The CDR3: CASSPYRVDTEAFF. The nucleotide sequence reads TGTGCCAGCAGCCCCTACAGGGTTGACACTGAAGCTTTCTTT.